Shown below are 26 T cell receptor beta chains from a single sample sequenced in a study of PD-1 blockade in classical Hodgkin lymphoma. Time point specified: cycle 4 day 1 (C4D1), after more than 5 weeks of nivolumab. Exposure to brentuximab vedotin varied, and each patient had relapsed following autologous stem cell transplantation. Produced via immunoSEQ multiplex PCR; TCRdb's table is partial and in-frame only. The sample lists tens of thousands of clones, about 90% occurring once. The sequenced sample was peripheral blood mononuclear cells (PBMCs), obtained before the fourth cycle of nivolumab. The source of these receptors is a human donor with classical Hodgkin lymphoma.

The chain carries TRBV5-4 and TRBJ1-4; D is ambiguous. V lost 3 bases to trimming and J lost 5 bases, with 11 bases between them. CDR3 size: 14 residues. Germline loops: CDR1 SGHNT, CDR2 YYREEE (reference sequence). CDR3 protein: CASSSGVRNEKLFF. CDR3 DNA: TGTGCCAGCAGCTCGGGTGTTCGGAATGAAAAACTGTTTTTT.

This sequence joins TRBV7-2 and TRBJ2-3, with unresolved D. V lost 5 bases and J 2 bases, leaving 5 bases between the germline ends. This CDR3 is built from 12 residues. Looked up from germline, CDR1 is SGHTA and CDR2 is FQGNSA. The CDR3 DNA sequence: TGTGCCAGCAGCCCCGTCACAGATACGCAGTATTTT. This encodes CASSPVTDTQYF.

The chain's CDR3 is CATLAGKYTGELFF. In DNA form, the CDR3 reads TGTGCCACGCTCGCGGGGAAATACACCGGGGAGCTGTTTTTT. This sequence joins TRBV7-2 and TRBJ2-2; tentatively, D is TRBD2 (6 bases). CDR1 SGHTA and CDR2 FQGNSA come from the germline V gene. The CDR3 runs to 14 residues. V lost 10 bases and J 3 bases, leaving 15 bases between the germline ends.

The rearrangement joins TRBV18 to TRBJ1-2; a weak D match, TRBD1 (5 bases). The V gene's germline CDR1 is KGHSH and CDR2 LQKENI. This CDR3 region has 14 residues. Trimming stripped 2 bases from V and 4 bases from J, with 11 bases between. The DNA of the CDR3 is TGTGCCAGCTCACCAGAAGGTGGGGGCTATGGCTACACCTTC. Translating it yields CASSPEGGGYGYTF.

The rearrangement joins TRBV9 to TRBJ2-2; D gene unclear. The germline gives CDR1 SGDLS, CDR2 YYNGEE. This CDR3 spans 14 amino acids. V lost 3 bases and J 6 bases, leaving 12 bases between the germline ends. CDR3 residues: CASSGAPPPGELFF. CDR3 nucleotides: TGTGCCAGCAGCGGGGCTCCCCCCCCCGGGGAGCTGTTTTTT.

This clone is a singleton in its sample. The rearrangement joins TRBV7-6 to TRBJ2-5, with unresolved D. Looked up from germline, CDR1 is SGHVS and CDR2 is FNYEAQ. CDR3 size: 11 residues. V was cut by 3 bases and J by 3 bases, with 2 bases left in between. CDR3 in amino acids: CASSLKETQYF. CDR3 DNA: TGTGCCAGCAGCTTGAAAGAGACCCAGTACTTC.

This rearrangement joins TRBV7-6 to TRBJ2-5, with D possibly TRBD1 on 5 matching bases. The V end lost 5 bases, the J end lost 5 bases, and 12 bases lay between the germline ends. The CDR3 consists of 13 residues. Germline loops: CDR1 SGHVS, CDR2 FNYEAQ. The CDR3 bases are TGTGCCAGCAGCCGTCAAAACAGGGAGACCCAGTACTTC. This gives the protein CASSRQNRETQYF.

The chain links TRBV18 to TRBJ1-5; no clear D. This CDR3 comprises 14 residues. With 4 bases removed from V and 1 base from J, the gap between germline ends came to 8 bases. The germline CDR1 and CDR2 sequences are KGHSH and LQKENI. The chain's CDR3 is CASSLGLSNQPQHF. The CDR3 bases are TGTGCCAGCTCACTAGGACTGAGCAATCAGCCCCAGCATTTT.

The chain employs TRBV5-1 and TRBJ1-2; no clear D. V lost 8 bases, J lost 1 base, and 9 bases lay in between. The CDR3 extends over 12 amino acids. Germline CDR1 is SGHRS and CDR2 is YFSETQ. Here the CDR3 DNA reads TGCGCCAGTGCAGAGGGTAACTATGGCTACACCTTC. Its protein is CASAEGNYGYTF.

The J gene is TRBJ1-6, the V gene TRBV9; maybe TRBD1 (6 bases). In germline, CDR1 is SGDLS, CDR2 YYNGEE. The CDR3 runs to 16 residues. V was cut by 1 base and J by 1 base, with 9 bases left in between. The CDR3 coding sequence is TGTGCCAGCAGCGTAACAGGGTTGTCCTATAATTCACCCCTCCACTTT. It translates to CASSVTGLSYNSPLHF.

CDR3 loop: CASGLGQGGGNQPQHF. The DNA of the CDR3 is TGTGCTAGTGGTTTGGGACAGGGTGGAGGCAATCAGCCCCAGCATTTT. The J gene is TRBJ1-5, the V gene TRBV12-5; 7 nucleotides line up with TRBD1. Trimming cost V 1 base and J 2 bases; bases outside gene matches: 5. The germline V gene encodes CDR1 LGHNT and CDR2 FRNRAP. The length of the CDR3 is 16 residues.

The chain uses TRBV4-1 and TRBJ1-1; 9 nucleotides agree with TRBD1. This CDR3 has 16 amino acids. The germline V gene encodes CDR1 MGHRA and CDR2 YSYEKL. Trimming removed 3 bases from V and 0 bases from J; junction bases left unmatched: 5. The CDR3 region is CASSHRDRDMNTEAFF. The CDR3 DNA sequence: TGCGCCAGCAGCCACCGGGACAGGGACATGAACACTGAAGCTTTCTTT.

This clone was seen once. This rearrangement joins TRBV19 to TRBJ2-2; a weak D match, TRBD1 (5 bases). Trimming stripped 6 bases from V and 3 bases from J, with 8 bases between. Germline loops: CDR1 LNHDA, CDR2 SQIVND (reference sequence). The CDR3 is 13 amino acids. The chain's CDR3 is CASRGRDTGELFF. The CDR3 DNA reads TGTGCCAGTAGAGGCAGGGACACCGGGGAGCTGTTTTTT.

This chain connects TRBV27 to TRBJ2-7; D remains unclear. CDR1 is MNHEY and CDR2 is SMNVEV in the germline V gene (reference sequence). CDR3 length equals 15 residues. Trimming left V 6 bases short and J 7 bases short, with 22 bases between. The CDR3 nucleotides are TGTGCCAGCAGACCTATGGAACGACTGTTTAAGGAGCAGTACTTC. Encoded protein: CASRPMERLFKEQYF.

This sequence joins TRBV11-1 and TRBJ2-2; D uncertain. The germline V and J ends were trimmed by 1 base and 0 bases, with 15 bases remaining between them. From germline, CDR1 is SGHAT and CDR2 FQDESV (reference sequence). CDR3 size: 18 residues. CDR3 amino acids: CASSLGEELVPNTGELFF. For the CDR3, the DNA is TGTGCCAGCAGCTTAGGTGAAGAACTGGTCCCGAACACCGGGGAGCTGTTTTTT.

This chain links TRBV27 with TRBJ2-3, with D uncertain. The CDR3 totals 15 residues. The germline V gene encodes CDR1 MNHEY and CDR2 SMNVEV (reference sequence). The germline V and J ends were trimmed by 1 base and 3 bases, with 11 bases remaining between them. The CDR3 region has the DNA TGTGCCAGCAGTTTATACCATCCCCCTACAGATACGCAGTATTTT. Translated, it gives CASSLYHPPTDTQYF.

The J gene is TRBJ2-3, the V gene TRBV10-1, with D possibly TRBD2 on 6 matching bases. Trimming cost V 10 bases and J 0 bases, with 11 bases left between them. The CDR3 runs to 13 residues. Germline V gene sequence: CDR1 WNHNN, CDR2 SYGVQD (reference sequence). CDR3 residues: CATSGGSTDTQYF. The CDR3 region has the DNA TGCGCCACCTCCGGGGGAAGCACAGATACGCAGTATTTT.

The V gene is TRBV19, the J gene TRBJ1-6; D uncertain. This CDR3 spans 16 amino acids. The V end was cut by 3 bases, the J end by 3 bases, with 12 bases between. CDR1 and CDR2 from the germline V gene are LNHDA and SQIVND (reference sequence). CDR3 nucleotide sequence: TGTGCCAGTAGTATGCCGACGGGCCTCTATAATTCACCCCTCCACTTT. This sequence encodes CASSMPTGLYNSPLHF.

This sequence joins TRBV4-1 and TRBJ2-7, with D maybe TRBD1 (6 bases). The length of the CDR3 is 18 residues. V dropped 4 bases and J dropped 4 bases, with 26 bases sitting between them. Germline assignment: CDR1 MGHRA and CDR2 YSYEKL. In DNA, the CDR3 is TGCGCCAGCAGCCTTACGGGCGGCAACAGGGATTGGGCTTACGAGCAGTACTTC. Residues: CASSLTGGNRDWAYEQYF.

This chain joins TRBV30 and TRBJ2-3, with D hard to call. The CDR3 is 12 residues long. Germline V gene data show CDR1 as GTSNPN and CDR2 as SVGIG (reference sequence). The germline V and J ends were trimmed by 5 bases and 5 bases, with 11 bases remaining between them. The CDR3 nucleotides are TGTGCCTGGGATGACGGTGGAGATACGCAGTATTTT. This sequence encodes CAWDDGGDTQYF.

The CDR3 region is CAGRGNEKLFF. The CDR3 DNA is TGTGCGGGGCGGGGAAATGAAAAACTGTTTTTT. The rearrangement joins TRBV6-6 to TRBJ1-4; D possibly corresponds to TRBD1 (5 bases). CDR1 is MNHNY, CDR2 SVGAGI, per germline (reference sequence). The CDR3 covers 11 residues.

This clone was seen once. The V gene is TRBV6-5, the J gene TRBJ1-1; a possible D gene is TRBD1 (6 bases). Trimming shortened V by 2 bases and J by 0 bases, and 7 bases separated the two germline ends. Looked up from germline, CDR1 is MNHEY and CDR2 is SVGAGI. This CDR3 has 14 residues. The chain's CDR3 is CASSYGQMNTEAFF. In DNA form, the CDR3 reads TGTGCCAGCAGTTACGGACAGATGAACACTGAAGCTTTCTTT.

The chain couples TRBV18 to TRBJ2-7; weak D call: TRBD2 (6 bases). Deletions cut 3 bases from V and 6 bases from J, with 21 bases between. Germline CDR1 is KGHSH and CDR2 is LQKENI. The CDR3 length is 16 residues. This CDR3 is CASSPLSGGPLSEQYF. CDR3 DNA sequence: TGTGCCAGCTCACCTCTTAGCGGAGGCCCCCTCTCCGAGCAGTACTTC. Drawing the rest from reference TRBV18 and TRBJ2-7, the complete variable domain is NAGVMQNPRHLVRRRGQEARLRCSPMKGHSHVYWYRQLPEEGLKFMVYLQKENIIDESGMPKERFSAEFPKEGPSILRIQQVVRGDSAAYFCASSPLSGGPLSEQYFGPGTRLTVT.

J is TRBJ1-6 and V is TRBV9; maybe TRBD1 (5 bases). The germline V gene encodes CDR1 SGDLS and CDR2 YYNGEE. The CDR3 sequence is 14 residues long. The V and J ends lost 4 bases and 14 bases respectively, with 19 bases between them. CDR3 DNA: TGTGCCAGCAGCTCAAGCACAGGCCACTGGGCCCTCCACTTT. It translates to CASSSSTGHWALHF.

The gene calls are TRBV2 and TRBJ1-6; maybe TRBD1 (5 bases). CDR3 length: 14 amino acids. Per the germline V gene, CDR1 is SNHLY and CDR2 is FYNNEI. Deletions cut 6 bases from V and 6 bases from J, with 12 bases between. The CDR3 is CASREGLTNSPLHF. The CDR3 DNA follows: TGTGCCAGCAGAGAGGGGTTAACTAATTCACCCCTCCACTTT.

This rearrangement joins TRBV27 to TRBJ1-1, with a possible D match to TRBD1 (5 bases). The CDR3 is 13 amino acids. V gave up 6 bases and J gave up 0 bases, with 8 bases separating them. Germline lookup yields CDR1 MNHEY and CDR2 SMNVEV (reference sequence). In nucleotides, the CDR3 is TGTGCCAGCAGGAGGGGATTGAACACTGAAGCTTTCTTT. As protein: CASRRGLNTEAFF.